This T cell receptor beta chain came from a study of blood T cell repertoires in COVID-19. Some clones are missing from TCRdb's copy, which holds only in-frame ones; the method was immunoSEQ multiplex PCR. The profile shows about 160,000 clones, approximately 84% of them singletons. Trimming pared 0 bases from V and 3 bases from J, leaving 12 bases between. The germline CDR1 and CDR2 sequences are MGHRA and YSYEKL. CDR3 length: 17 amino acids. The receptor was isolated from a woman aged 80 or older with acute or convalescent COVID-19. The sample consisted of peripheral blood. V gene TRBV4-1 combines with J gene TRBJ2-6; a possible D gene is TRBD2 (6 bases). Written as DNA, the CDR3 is TGCGCCAGCAGCCAAGATAGGGGAGGATATGGGGCCAACGTCCTGACTTTC. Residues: CASSQDRGGYGANVLTF.